These T cell receptor beta chains were read from a single sample in a study of blood T cells in healthy people across ages. Each CDR3 protein is one row after TCRdb ran MiXCR on the 5' RACE reads. Of hundreds of thousands of distinct CDR3 sequences in the sample, about 43% were seen once. The material sequenced was blood. The origin of the receptors is a man of 80 years or more in good health. Each CDR3 is given without its conserved first and last residue. The order of the fields is clone size, CDR3 length, V gene, CDR3 protein. Expanded clones are given a class, and other clones once, few, many or no size at all.

abundance: -; len: 12; v_gene: TRBV12-3/TRBV12-4; CDR3aa: ASSFNGPSYEQY
abundance: -; len: 14; v_gene: TRBV2; CDR3aa: ASSVIGAPGTGELF
abundance: -; len: 14; v_gene: TRBV20-1; CDR3aa: SARGRGGRGFDGYT
abundance: many; len: 15; v_gene: TRBV7-8; CDR3aa: ASSLPQTGGFGNEQF
abundance: -; len: 14; v_gene: TRBV20-1; CDR3aa: SARRSSSGYYNEQF
abundance: -; len: 14; v_gene: TRBV11-2; CDR3aa: ASSHRMGGFGYGYT
abundance: few; len: 14; v_gene: TRBV5-1; CDR3aa: ASSLGDTSGANVLT
abundance: -; len: 10; v_gene: TRBV7-9; CDR3aa: ASSLVRGELF
abundance: few; len: 12; v_gene: TRBV24-1; CDR3aa: ATRGAGNTGELF
abundance: -; len: 12; v_gene: TRBV6-1; CDR3aa: ASREGTVNSPLH
abundance: -; len: 13; v_gene: TRBV4-3; CDR3aa: ASSQDLSHQETQY
abundance: -; len: 12; v_gene: TRBV28; CDR3aa: ASSATPRVNGYT
abundance: -; len: 13; v_gene: TRBV28; CDR3aa: ASSPVMSSYNEQF
abundance: -; len: 11; v_gene: TRBV10-3; CDR3aa: AIAGSANTEAF
abundance: many; len: 11; v_gene: TRBV27; CDR3aa: ASSLVFTDTQY
abundance: -; len: 14; v_gene: TRBV28; CDR3aa: ASSLSGRPSTDTQY
abundance: few; len: 12; v_gene: TRBV9; CDR3aa: ASSGTLSADTQY
abundance: -; len: 13; v_gene: TRBV4-2; CDR3aa: ASSQDFTLDNEQY
abundance: -; len: 12; v_gene: TRBV27; CDR3aa: ASRGGRVREKLF
abundance: -; len: 9; v_gene: TRBV12-3/TRBV12-4; CDR3aa: ASSKGIKAF